This T cell receptor (beta chain) was found in a study of regulatory T cells in long-lasting Graves disease. CDR1 and CDR2 (germline): SNHLY, FYNNEI. There are 12 residues in the CDR3. Trimming took 5 bases from V and 5 from J, leaving 9 bases between them. The time point: newly diagnosed GD, antithyroid drugs for less than 3 months. The authors made the TCR library using RNA they extracted from PBMCs. Arm-PCR of CDR3 regions with iRepertoire HTBI primers generated TCR beta libraries. A single record per CDR3 protein comes from TCRdb applying MiXCR to the multiplex PCR reads. This sample yields 400,000 to 650,000 distinct CDR3 sequences, of which 15% to 20% are seen a single time; just under 25% belongs to the top ten. This clonotype was found many times. The sample also formed part of further work on T cells in Graves' hyperthyroidism and ophthalmopathy. Turning to that study: Absent ophthalmopathy progression within 18 months defined stable Graves' hyperthyroidism. The majority of expanded thyroid clonotypes above 0.001 also appeared in blood. In simple terms, a model built on 13 V-J features told ophthalmopathy apart from stable hyperthyroidism.

The source of this sequence is a woman aged 35-60 years with Graves disease. V gene TRBV2 combines with J gene TRBJ1-2; D is unresolved. This material consisted of peripheral blood mononuclear cells (PBMCs), taken at new diagnosis, from a patient treated with antithyroid drugs. The CDR3 reads CASSRMAYGYTF. In DNA form, the CDR3 reads TGTGCCAGCAGTCGTATGGCGTATGGCTACACCTTC.